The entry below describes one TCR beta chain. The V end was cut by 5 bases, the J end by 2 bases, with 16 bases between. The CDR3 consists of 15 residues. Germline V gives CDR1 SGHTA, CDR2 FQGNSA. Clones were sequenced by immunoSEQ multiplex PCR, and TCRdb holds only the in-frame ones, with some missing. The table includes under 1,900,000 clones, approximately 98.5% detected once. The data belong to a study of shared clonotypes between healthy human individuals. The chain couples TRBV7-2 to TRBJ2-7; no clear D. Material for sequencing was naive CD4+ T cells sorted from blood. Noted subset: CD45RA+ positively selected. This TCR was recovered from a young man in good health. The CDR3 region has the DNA TGTGCCAGCAGCCGCCACGACATATCCACCTACGAGCAGTACTTC. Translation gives CASSRHDISTYEQYF.